Presented here are 6 T cell receptor beta chains from one specimen sequenced in a study of cytomegalovirus exposure and HLA in healthy donors (dated 2017 in TCRdb). The library came from the immunoSEQ multiplex PCR assay. A mixture of 60 forward primers for TCR Vbeta segments and 13 reverse primers for TCR Jbeta segments was used in the multiplex PCR. TCRdb's version of the immuneACCESS table is confined to in-frame rearrangements and falls short of the full clone set. An unresolved V gene accounts for under half of the shortfall where checked; the remainder is of unknown origin. The sample yields 43,000 or so clones; roughly 80% were counted once. The ten largest clones take up 1.4% of the sample. Material for sequencing was PBMCs. These receptors were taken from a man aged 25 to 40 in good health and CMV-seronegative.

This clone was counted a few times. This rearrangement joins TRBV7-2 to TRBJ2-7; 7 positions agree with TRBD2. The CDR3 covers 17 residues. Germline V gives CDR1 SGHTA, CDR2 FQGNSA. Trimming at V came to 6 bases and at J to 1 base, leaving 15 bases not matched to a gene. The CDR3 DNA follows: TGTGCCAGCAGGGATCGGGAGGACTCCCACCGTTCCTACGAGCAGTACTTC. Protein: CASRDREDSHRSYEQYF.

The rearrangement uses TRBV7-9 and TRBJ1-1; 7 positions match TRBD1. CDR3 size: 14 residues. CDR1 is SEHNR, CDR2 FQNEAQ, per germline (reference sequence). The junction had 12 bases not matched to a gene; V was cut back by 11 bases and J by 3 bases. CDR3 in DNA: TGTGCCGGACGGACCGGGACAGAGCACACTGAAGCTTTCTTT. Protein: CAGRTGTEHTEAFF.

This clone has a handful of counts. The chain joins TRBV29-1 to TRBJ1-2; D may be TRBD1 (5 bases). The V and J ends lost 3 bases and 0 bases respectively, with 11 bases between them. Germline-derived CDR1 and CDR2 are SQVTM and ANQGSEA. The CDR3 length is 14 residues. CDR3 nucleotide sequence: TGCAGCGTTGACCTAACAGGAACTAACTATGGCTACACCTTC. Its protein product is CSVDLTGTNYGYTF.

This chain joins TRBV2 and TRBJ1-4; D may be TRBD1 (5 bases). Looked up from germline, CDR1 is SNHLY and CDR2 is FYNNEI. The CDR3 runs 14 residues. V was trimmed by 6 bases and J by 8 bases, leaving 16 bases between them. The CDR3 loop is CASSSGGAWEKLFF. The CDR3 DNA follows: TGTGCCAGCAGCTCCGGCGGGGCTTGGGAAAAACTGTTTTTT.

This clone has just a few counts. The chain is built from TRBV7-8 and TRBJ2-5; 8 nucleotides line up with TRBD2. Unmatched junction bases numbered 3, after V lost 1 base and J lost 2 bases. From germline, CDR1 is SGHVS and CDR2 FQNEAQ. This CDR3 contains 15 residues. The CDR3 reads CASSLVTSVQETQYF. The CDR3 DNA follows: TGTGCCAGCAGCTTAGTGACTAGCGTACAAGAGACCCAGTACTTC. The full variable domain, its missing parts supplied by reference TRBV7-8 and TRBJ2-5, is GAGVSQSPRYKVAKRGQDVALRCDPISGHVSLFWYQQALGQGPEFLTYFQNEAQLDKSGLPSDRFFAERPEGSVSTLKIQRTQQEDSAVYLCASSLVTSVQETQYFGPGTRLLVL.

V gene TRBV30 combines with J gene TRBJ2-3; weak D call: TRBD2 (6 bases). The CDR3 runs 12 residues. The V end lost 5 bases, the J end lost 7 bases, and 13 bases lay between the germline ends. The germline V gene has CDR1 GTSNPN and CDR2 SVGIG (reference sequence). The CDR3 DNA reads as TGTGCCTGGGGGGCGGGGCTTAATACGCAGTATTTT. It encodes CAWGAGLNTQYF. The variable domain in full, completed from reference TRBV30 and TRBJ2-3, reads SQTIHQWPATLVQPVGSPLSLECTVEGTSNPNLYWYRQAAGRGLQLLFYSVGIGQISSEVPQNLSASRPQDRQFILSSKKLLLSDSGFYLCAWGAGLNTQYFGPGTRLTVL.